This T cell receptor (beta chain) was sequenced in a study of cytomegalovirus exposure and HLA in healthy donors. General study results and limits: Presence/absence analyses assumed roughly uniform sequencing depth across donors, which may not hold.

After removal of 3 bases from V and 7 bases from J, the junction contained 6 bases not matched to a gene. The CDR3 sequence is 14 residues long. The germline V gene has CDR1 SGHRS and CDR2 YFSETQ. The primer mix had 60 Vbeta and 13 Jbeta primers. Original analysis: The authors later counted about 80 million unique TCR beta chains, some 10 million of them shared. The data were produced by immunoSEQ multiplex PCR, yet TCRdb's version contains in-frame clones alone and is incomplete. The D gene and trimming were derived from the DNA, and the V and J assignments and clone size from that table. The sample consists of under 150,000 clones, over 70% of them appearing once. As concerns this clone: Antigen: not known.

The source of this sequence is a woman in her 40s in good health and CMV-seronegative. The rearrangement joins TRBV5-1 to TRBJ1-2, with 10 bases that match TRBD1. Specimen: PBMCs. CDR3 DNA sequence: TGCGCCAGCAGCTGGGGACAGGGGCTGTCTGGCTACACCTTC. Translated: CASSWGQGLSGYTF.